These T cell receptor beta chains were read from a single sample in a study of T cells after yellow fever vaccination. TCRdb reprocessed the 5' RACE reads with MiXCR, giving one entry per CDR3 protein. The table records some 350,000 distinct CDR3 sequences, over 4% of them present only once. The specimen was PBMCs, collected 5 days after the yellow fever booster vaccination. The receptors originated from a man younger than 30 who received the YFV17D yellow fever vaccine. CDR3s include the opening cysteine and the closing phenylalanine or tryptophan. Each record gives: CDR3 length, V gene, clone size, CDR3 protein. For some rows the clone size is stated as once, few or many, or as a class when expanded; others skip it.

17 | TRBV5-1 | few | CASRADLLSSGANVLTF
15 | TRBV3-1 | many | CASSQTPGQGLEAFF
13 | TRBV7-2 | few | CASSRQRVQPQHF
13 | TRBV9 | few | CASAWFGSYEQYF
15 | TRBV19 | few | CASSPLPTTIVEQFF
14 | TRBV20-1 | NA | CSARDPLEREKLFF
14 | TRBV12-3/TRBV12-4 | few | CASSHLGTYNEQFF
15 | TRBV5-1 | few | CASSGQGILTDTQYF
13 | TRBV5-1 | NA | CASSTPGPETQYF
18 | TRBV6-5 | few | CASAVGTLTSSYNSPLHF
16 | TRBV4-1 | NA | CASSQNPGRLTDTQYF
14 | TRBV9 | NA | CASSLGLGPDTQYF
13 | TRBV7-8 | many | CASSLQGVNEQFF
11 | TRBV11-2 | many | CASSLDFEQFF
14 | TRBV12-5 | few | CASGLVDSNTEAFF
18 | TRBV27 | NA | CASSLSVGDSPGWTEAFF
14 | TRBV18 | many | CASSPQGADTEAFF
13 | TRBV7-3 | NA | CASSFTVGTEAFF
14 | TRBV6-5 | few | CASSYADRENEQFF
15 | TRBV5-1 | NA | CASSSAGGLIYEQFF
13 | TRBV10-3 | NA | CAIGGAPIYGYTF
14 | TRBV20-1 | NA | CSAPTVSSYNEQFF
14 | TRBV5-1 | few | CASSFQGMGEKLFF
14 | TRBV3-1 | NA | CASSLARVGQPQHF
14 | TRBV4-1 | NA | CASSQGVNTDTQYF
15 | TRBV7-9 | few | CASSFLGEGTGELFF